This record concerns one T cell receptor (beta chain) sequence. It was with 60 Vbeta and 13 Jbeta primers that the PCR ran. Using immunoSEQ multiplex PCR, the repertoire was profiled, and TCRdb retains in-frame clones only, with some absent. The sample lists roughly 99,000 clones; approximately 75% were seen once. This specimen belongs to a study of cytomegalovirus exposure and HLA in healthy donors. Study in general: Early release data held approximately 81 million unique TCRs from HLA-typed donors.

V was clipped by 2 bases and J by 6 bases, with 10 bases between them. Germline V gene data show CDR1 as ENHRY and CDR2 as SYGVKD. The CDR3 spans 14 residues. This receptor was taken from a woman between 40 and 50 years old in good health and CMV-seronegative. The sequencing sample was made of PBMCs. The chain joins TRBV10-3 to TRBJ2-2; a weak D match, TRBD1 (6 bases). The CDR3 is CAISEAGASGELFF. The CDR3 nucleotides read TGTGCCATCAGTGAGGCAGGGGCGTCCGGGGAGCTGTTTTTT.